The 21 T cell receptor beta chains below all came from one sample that was sequenced in a study of regulatory T cells in long-lasting Graves disease. Libraries of TCR beta came from iRepertoire HTBI primers plus Arm-PCR of CDR3 regions. TCRdb passed the multiplex PCR reads through MiXCR, listing each CDR3 protein once. This table has 350,000 to 400,000 distinct CDR3 sequences, 15% appearing once. The time point: newly diagnosed GD, antithyroid drugs for less than 3 months. With RNA extracted from PBMCs as input, the TCR library was made. This specimen consisted of peripheral blood mononuclear cells (PBMCs), obtained at new diagnosis, from a patient treated with antithyroid drugs. These receptors all stem from a female donor with Graves disease.

The V call is TRBV4-1, the J call TRBJ2-1; 16 bases are shared with TRBD2. The CDR3 runs 16 residues. Per germline, CDR1 MGHRA and CDR2 YSYEKL. J was trimmed by 9 bases and V by 3 bases; bases with no gene match: 5. CDR3 DNA sequence: TGCGCCAGCAGCCAGGGACTAGCGGGAGGGTTGGGTGAGCAGTTCTTC. Its translation: CASSQGLAGGLGEQFF.

This clonotype was found many times. V usage is TRBV3-1 and J usage is TRBJ1-5; a possible D gene is TRBD1 (5 bases). Trimming took off 3 bases at V and 2 bases at J, with 11 bases between the two ends. The CDR3 spans 15 residues. Germline V gene sequence: CDR1 LGHDT, CDR2 YNNKEL (reference sequence). CDR3 DNA sequence: TGTGCCAGCAGCCAGGGGGGGGGAGGCAATCAGCCCCAGCATTTT. Its protein product is CASSQGGGGNQPQHF.

This clonotype appeared many times. V is TRBV11-2 and J is TRBJ2-1; TRBD2 matches 12 bases. Germline V gene data show CDR1 as SGHAT and CDR2 as FQNNGV. This CDR3 is built from 16 residues. The junction had 8 bases not matched to a gene; V was cut back by 4 bases and J by 7 bases. The CDR3 DNA reads as TGTGCCAGCAGCTCGCCTAGCGGGGGGGCGGGGAATGAGCAGTTCTTC. Its protein product is CASSSPSGGAGNEQFF.

This clonotype was observed many times. The V and J genes are TRBV7-2 and TRBJ1-2, with a weak D call TRBD1 (5 bases). The CDR3 is made up of 15 amino acids. Germline V gene data show CDR1 as SGHTA and CDR2 as FQGNSA. V lost 0 bases, J lost 6 bases, and 14 bases lay in between. CDR3 region: CASSLAEGAGHGYTF. The CDR3 region has the DNA TGTGCCAGCAGCTTAGCGGAGGGTGCAGGGCATGGCTACACCTTC.

This clonotype occurred many times. The chain carries TRBV2 and TRBJ1-5, with TRBD1 as a possible D gene (5 bases). The CDR3 extends over 13 amino acids. Germline V gene lookup returns CDR1 SNHLY and CDR2 FYNNEI. V lost 6 bases to trimming and J lost 3 bases, with 9 bases between them. CDR3 loop: CASRGDFNQPQHF. The CDR3, as DNA: TGTGCCAGCAGGGGGGATTTCAATCAGCCCCAGCATTTT.

This clonotype has ten or more counts. The chain uses TRBV7-4 and TRBJ2-1; TRBD2 agrees at 8 bases. CDR1 and CDR2 from the germline V gene are SGHVT and SQSDAQ. Trimming took 1 base from V and 1 from J; bases not matched to a gene: 3. CDR3 length: 16 amino acids. The CDR3 coding sequence is TGTGCCAGCAGCTTAGTTGCGGGGGGTTCCTACAATGAGCAGTTCTTC. Translation: CASSLVAGGSYNEQFF.

This clonotype was seen many times. J is TRBJ2-1 and V is TRBV20-1; TRBD1 matches 11 bases. The trim removed 6 bases at V and 9 bases at J, leaving 10 bases unmatched. Germline V lookup: CDR1 DFQATT, CDR2 SNEGSKA (reference sequence). This CDR3 comprises 14 residues. The CDR3 DNA reads as TGCAGTGCCCCTTCCGGGACAGGGGGAATTGAGCAGTTCTTC. Amino acid sequence: CSAPSGTGGIEQFF.

There are many counts of this clonotype. The rearrangement links TRBV19 to TRBJ2-3; 8 bases are shared with TRBD2. Losses at the gene ends were 10 bases for V and 0 bases for J; bases not matched to a gene: 9. The CDR3 has 15 residues. Germline CDR1 and CDR2: LNHDA and SQIVND (reference sequence). The CDR3: CATGPLAASTDTQYF. Here the CDR3 DNA reads TGTGCCACCGGCCCACTAGCGGCTAGCACAGATACGCAGTATTTT. Full variable domain (remainder filled in from reference TRBV19 and TRBJ2-3): DGGITQSPKYLFRKEGQNVTLSCEQNLNHDAMYWYRQDPGQGLRLIYYSQIVNDFQKGDIAEGYSVSREKKESFPLTVTSAQKNPTAFYLCATGPLAASTDTQYFGPGTRLTVL.

This clonotype was recorded a few times. Its ends do not fully match the called genes, so a read error is possible. V is TRBV20-1 and J is TRBJ1-3; no reliable D call. The CDR3 contains 14 residues. Germline V gives CDR1 DFQATT, CDR2 SNEGSKA (reference sequence). The CDR3 spells CSARVIKSGNTICF. The CDR3 region has the DNA TGCAGTGCTAGAGTTATCAAGTCTGGAAACACCATATGTTTT.

This clonotype was seen ten or more times. This chain connects TRBV12-3 or TRBV12-4 to TRBJ2-3, with TRBD2 matching 10 bases. V dropped 1 base and J dropped 4; count of bases not matched to a gene: 5. The CDR3 runs to 16 residues. The CDR3: CASSLGTSGNPDTQYF. The CDR3 DNA reads TGTGCCAGCAGTTTAGGGACTAGCGGAAATCCAGATACGCAGTATTTT.

This clonotype was seen once. The CDR3 spells CSARATGDPHYGYTF. CDR3 nucleotide sequence: TGCAGTGCTAGAGCGACAGGGGACCCACACTATGGCTACACCTTC. This rearrangement joins TRBV20-1 to TRBJ1-2; 8 nucleotides line up with TRBD1. Per germline, CDR1 DFQATT and CDR2 SNEGSKA (reference sequence). Unmatched junction bases numbered 7, after V lost 1 base and J lost 3 bases. This CDR3 has 15 residues.

The rearrangement uses TRBV20-1 and TRBJ2-7; 14 nucleotides align to TRBD2. Germline lookup yields CDR1 DFQATT and CDR2 SNEGSKA (reference sequence). V lost 5 bases and J lost 0; bases outside the gene matches: 9. The CDR3 consists of 17 residues. CDR3 amino acids: CSAGGTSGSRGSYEQYF. The DNA for the CDR3 is TGCAGTGCTGGAGGGACTAGCGGGAGTAGAGGCTCCTACGAGCAGTACTTC.

This clonotype occurred many times. The chain is built from TRBV7-2 and TRBJ1-3, with 9 bases lining up with TRBD1. V dropped 5 bases and J dropped 2; count of bases not matched to a gene: 4. CDR1 is SGHTA and CDR2 is FQGNSA in the germline V gene. The CDR3 spans 15 residues. The CDR3 is CASSQTGGPGNTIYF. The CDR3 coding sequence is TGTGCCAGCAGCCAAACAGGGGGCCCTGGAAACACCATATATTTT.

The J gene is TRBJ2-5, the V gene TRBV30; D is tentatively TRBD1 or TRBD2 (5 bases each). Germline V CDR1 and CDR2: GTSNPN, SVGIG (reference sequence). V was clipped by 3 bases and J by 1 base, with 12 bases between them. This CDR3 is built from 14 residues. The CDR3 is CAWRRGRIQETQYF. CDR3 DNA: TGTGCCTGGAGACGGGGACGGATCCAAGAGACCCAGTACTTC.

The CDR3 protein is CASSSTDEYEQFF. The CDR3 region has the DNA TGTGCCAGCAGCTCAACAGACGAGTATGAGCAGTTCTTC. The rearrangement uses TRBV11-3 and TRBJ2-1; no definite D call. This CDR3 is built from 13 residues. In germline, CDR1 is SGHNT, CDR2 YENEEA. The germline V and J ends were trimmed by 4 bases and 8 bases, with 12 bases remaining between them.

This clonotype was seen at least ten times. V is TRBV20-1 and J is TRBJ2-1; 7 bases match TRBD2. The germline CDR1 and CDR2 sequences are DFQATT and SNEGSKA (reference sequence). Unmatched junction bases numbered 15, after V lost 2 bases and J lost 8 bases. The CDR3 extends over 16 amino acids. This CDR3 is CSARTATGGRGDEQFF. The CDR3 bases are TGCAGTGCTAGAACGGCGACGGGAGGCCGGGGTGATGAGCAGTTCTTC.

This clonotype was recorded many times. V and J are TRBV13 and TRBJ2-1, with no clear D. Germline assignment: CDR1 PRHDT and CDR2 FYEKMQ (reference sequence). There are 16 residues in the CDR3. The germline V and J ends were trimmed by 1 base and 4 bases, with 14 bases remaining between them. CDR3 residues: CASSLVGFRVYNEQFF. The CDR3 region has the DNA TGTGCCAGCAGCTTAGTAGGTTTCCGGGTGTACAATGAGCAGTTCTTC.

This clonotype has just a few counts. The V gene is TRBV6-5, the J gene TRBJ2-1, with 12 positions matching TRBD2. Germline V gene lookup returns CDR1 MNHEY and CDR2 SVGAGI. CDR3 length: 20 amino acids. Trimming cost V 0 bases and J 6 bases; bases outside gene matches: 15. CDR3 loop: CASSYSIGLAGPLGVNEQFF. In nucleotides, the CDR3 is TGTGCCAGCAGTTACTCGATCGGACTAGCGGGGCCCCTAGGTGTCAATGAGCAGTTCTTC.

The rearrangement uses TRBV20-1 and TRBJ2-7, with D maybe TRBD2 (6 bases). The CDR3 covers 15 residues. Looked up from germline, CDR1 is DFQATT and CDR2 is SNEGSKA (reference sequence). Trimming shortened V by 7 bases and J by 0 bases, and 19 bases separated the two germline ends. The CDR3 sequence is CSGSGNLRSSYEQYF. CDR3 nucleotides: TGCAGTGGTAGCGGTAACCTCAGGAGCTCCTACGAGCAGTACTTC.

This clonotype showed up many times. The chain uses TRBV6-5 and TRBJ2-3; D is ambiguous. Germline CDR1 and CDR2: MNHEY and SVGAGI. CDR3 length: 16 residues. Deletions cut 0 bases from V and 3 bases from J, with 13 bases between. The CDR3 nucleotides read TGTGCCAGCAGTTACTCTTCAGGCATCGGGACAGATACGCAGTATTTT. Protein product: CASSYSSGIGTDTQYF.

This clonotype was found many times. V gene TRBV28 combines with J gene TRBJ1-2; 7 nucleotides match TRBD1. The germline V gene has CDR1 MDHEN and CDR2 SYDVKM. This CDR3 is built from 13 residues. J lost 8 bases, V lost 6 bases, and 9 bases had no gene match. CDR3: CASRTGDVGGYTF. The CDR3, as DNA: TGTGCCAGCAGAACAGGGGACGTTGGAGGCTACACCTTC.